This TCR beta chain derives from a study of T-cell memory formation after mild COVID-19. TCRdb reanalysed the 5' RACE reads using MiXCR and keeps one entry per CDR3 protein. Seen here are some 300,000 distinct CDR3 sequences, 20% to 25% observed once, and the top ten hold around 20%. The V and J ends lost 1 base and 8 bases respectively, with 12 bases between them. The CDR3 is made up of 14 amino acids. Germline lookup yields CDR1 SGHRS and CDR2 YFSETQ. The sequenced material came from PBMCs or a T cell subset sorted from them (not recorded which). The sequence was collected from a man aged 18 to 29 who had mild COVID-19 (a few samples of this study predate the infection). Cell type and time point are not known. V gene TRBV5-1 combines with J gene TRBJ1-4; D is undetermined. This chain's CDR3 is CASSLPGLEEKLFF. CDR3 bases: TGCGCCAGCAGCTTGCCGGGTCTAGAGGAAAAACTGTTTTTT.